The 6 T cell receptor beta chains below come from one sample, sequenced in a study of blood T cells in healthy people across ages. Combining a sample-barcoded 5' primer with a J-beta primer mix, a second PCR ran for 7 to 11 cycles. In TCRdb, the 5' RACE reads were re-called with MiXCR into one record per CDR3 protein. The top ten hold about 22% of the sample, which has about a million distinct CDR3 sequences, roughly 47% seen once. Source material: blood. Receptors originate from an older woman in good health.

The chain links TRBV12-3 or TRBV12-4 to TRBJ1-5, with 8 bases aligning to TRBD1. The CDR3 runs to 16 residues. Trimming at V came to 3 bases and at J to 4 bases, leaving 8 bases not matched to a gene. The CDR3 sequence: CASSLGRTGNNQPQHF. DNA of the CDR3: TGTGCCAGCAGTTTGGGTCGGACAGGGAATAATCAGCCCCAGCATTTT.

Here the CDR3 reads CASSFTGWADTQYF. In nucleotides, the CDR3 is TGTGCCAGCAGTTTTACGGGATGGGCAGATACGCAGTATTTT. This chain links TRBV12-3 or TRBV12-4 with TRBJ2-3; D might be TRBD2 (5 bases). Deletions cut 3 bases from V and 4 bases from J, with 11 bases between. This CDR3 has 14 amino acids.

This clonotype came up a few times. The chain combines TRBV20-1 with TRBJ2-7; 7 bases agree with TRBD2. The CDR3 totals 15 residues. Looked up from germline, CDR1 is DFQATT and CDR2 is SNEGSKA (reference sequence). V trimming: 0 bases; J trimming: 1 base; junction bases outside the gene matches: 6. This CDR3 is CSARESGTISYEQYF. The CDR3, as DNA: TGCAGTGCTAGAGAGTCCGGGACTATATCCTACGAGCAGTACTTC.

This chain joins TRBV6-2 or TRBV6-3 and TRBJ1-5; possibly TRBD1 for D (5 bases). Germline V gene lookup returns CDR1 MNHEY and CDR2 SVGEGT. This CDR3 is 14 amino acids long. Trimming left V 1 base short and J 4 bases short, with 8 bases between. This CDR3 is CASSYLGANQPQHF. DNA for the CDR3: TGTGCCAGCAGTTACTTAGGGGCTAATCAGCCCCAGCATTTT.

The J gene is TRBJ2-4, the V gene TRBV5-1, with TRBD2 matching over 8 bases. The V and J ends lost 0 bases and 8 bases, in that order; junction bases with no gene match: 4. The CDR3 loop spans 14 amino acids. Germline values: CDR1 SGHRS, CDR2 YFSETQ. The DNA of the CDR3 is TGCGCCAGCAGCTTGGGTTCGGGAGGGGACATTCAGTACTTC. Translated: CASSLGSGGDIQYF.

The chain couples TRBV20-1 to TRBJ2-5, with 8 bases that match TRBD2. The CDR3 length is 15 residues. V was pared by 3 bases and J by 4 bases, with 10 bases of the junction left unmatched. The germline gives CDR1 DFQATT, CDR2 SNEGSKA (reference sequence). The CDR3 bases are TGCAGTGCTAGCAGGATCGGGAGGGGCGGAGAGACCCAGTACTTC. This translates into CSASRIGRGGETQYF.